The entry below describes one T cell receptor (beta chain). No antigen is known for it. The method was immunoSEQ multiplex PCR; TCRdb's version includes in-frame clones alone and lacks a portion of them. Of some 61,000 clones in the sample, roughly 87% were seen once. Trimming stripped 3 bases from V and 0 bases from J, with 8 bases between. Germline V gives CDR1 LNHDA, CDR2 SQIVND (reference sequence). The length of the CDR3 is 14 residues. The entry originates in a study of T cell responses to AZD1222 COVID-19 vaccine. Study information: Combined were second doses at about 4 or about 12 weeks. Whole-study results and caveats: Females made up more of the donors, who were largely white British, and clonal diversity may have come out too low. Across the whole spike, CD4 TCRs peaked at regions 160-218 and 743-854.

The receptor comes from an adult in good health. The sequences come from peripheral blood, collected on day 0 of AZD1222 vaccination. The chain recombines TRBV19 with TRBJ1-1, with D tentatively TRBD1 (5 bases). CDR3 amino acids: CASSIWGLNTEAFF. CDR3 DNA sequence: TGTGCCAGTAGTATTTGGGGGTTGAACACTGAAGCTTTCTTT.